What follows describes a single TCR beta chain. In the original workflow: Amplification of reference gene primers was used by the study to estimate nucleated cell counts. The table came from immunoSEQ multiplex PCR; TCRdb's copy has only in-frame clones and leaves some out. That table supplies the V and J calls and clone size; D and trimming were determined from the DNA. The sample yields a few hundred thousand clones, more than 70% seen once. This specimen comes from a study of blood T cell repertoires in COVID-19. Study details: Samples of COVID-19 (acute and convalescent) were obtained from the United States, Italy and Spain.

Specimen: peripheral blood. This receptor was identified in a woman aged 25-40 years who had recovered from COVID-19.

The CDR3 DNA sequence: TGTGCCAGCACCCCTACCGGGACTAGCTACGAGCAGTACTTC. Translated: CASTPTGTSYEQYF. The genes are TRBV27 and TRBJ2-7; 8 nucleotides agree with TRBD2. Germline values: CDR1 MNHEY, CDR2 SMNVEV (reference sequence). CDR3 length equals 14 residues. V was clipped by 7 bases and J by 3 bases; unmatched bases: 8.